This T cell receptor (beta chain) was retrieved from a study of ipilimumab plus nivolumab after autologous stem cell transplantation. Whole-study context: A median of roughly 8 nivolumab and roughly 5 ipilimumab doses were given. Myeloma patients were high-risk transplant-naive or relapsed within 3 years of first autologous transplant.

TCRdb's copy holds only in-frame clones and misses some; the assay was immunoSEQ multiplex PCR. The sample includes approximately 40,000 clones, almost 95% of them seen just once. Trimming removed 6 bases at V and 1 base at J, with 13 bases between. The CDR3 is 15 amino acids. Germline CDR1 is SEHNR and CDR2 is FQNEAQ (reference sequence). Checkpoint therapy with ipilimumab 1 mg/kg began 14 to 28 days after transplant. Patients got 3 mg/kg IV nivolumab weeks 1, 4, 7, 10, then biweekly through week 26. This TCR was sampled from a male donor with multiple myeloma. The sample here was PBMCs, taken in a trial of ipilimumab plus nivolumab as post-transplant consolidation. The chain carries TRBV7-9 and TRBJ2-1; the D gene is possibly TRBD2 (6 bases). DNA of the CDR3: TGTGCCAGCAGGCTGGCGGGGCCTTCCTACAATGAGCAGTTCTTC. Its translation: CASRLAGPSYNEQFF.